This T cell receptor (beta chain) originates from a study of cytomegalovirus exposure and HLA in healthy donors. V dropped 2 bases and J dropped 15; count of bases not matched to a gene: 8. CDR3 length: 12 amino acids. Germline CDR1 reads SGHRS; CDR2 reads YFSETQ. Findings and limits, study-wide: Subsequent analysis of the 100 to 150 validation repertoires found a tendency for first-cohort TCR clusters to co-occur. Usually a TCR sequence was rare, but some public TCRs were found in many donors. Cytomegalovirus status was reportedly diagnosed by the classifier with high specificity and sensitivity.

Concerning this clone itself: Its antigen remains unknown.

The assay was immunoSEQ multiplex PCR, and TCRdb's table has in-frame clones only and misses some. The repertoire includes about 220,000 clones, 80% to 85% of them detected once, and over 11% sits in the top ten. Source material: PBMCs. This receptor was obtained from a woman in her 30s in good health and CMV-seropositive. The V call is TRBV5-1, the J call TRBJ2-1, with TRBD2 matching over 7 bases. The CDR3, as DNA: TGCGCCAGCAGCTTTGGCGGGGGACCGTCGTTCTTC. Its protein product is CASSFGGGPSFF.